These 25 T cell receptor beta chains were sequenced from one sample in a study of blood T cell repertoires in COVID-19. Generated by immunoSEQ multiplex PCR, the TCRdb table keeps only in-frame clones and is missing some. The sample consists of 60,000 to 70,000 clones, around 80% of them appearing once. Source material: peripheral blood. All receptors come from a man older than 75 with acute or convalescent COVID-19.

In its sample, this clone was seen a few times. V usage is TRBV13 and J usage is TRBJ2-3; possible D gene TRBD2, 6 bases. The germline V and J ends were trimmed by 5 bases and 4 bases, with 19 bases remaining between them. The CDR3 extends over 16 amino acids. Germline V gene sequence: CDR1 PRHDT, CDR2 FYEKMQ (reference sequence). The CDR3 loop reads CASSPGFGRGSDTQYF. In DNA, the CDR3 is TGTGCCAGCAGCCCGGGTTTCGGGAGAGGGTCAGATACGCAGTATTTT. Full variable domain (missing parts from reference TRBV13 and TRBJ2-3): AAGVIQSPRHLIKEKRETATLKCYPIPRHDTVYWYQQGPGQDPQFLISFYEKMQSDKGSIPDRFSAQQFSDYHSELNMSSLELGDSALYFCASSPGFGRGSDTQYFGPGTRLTVL.

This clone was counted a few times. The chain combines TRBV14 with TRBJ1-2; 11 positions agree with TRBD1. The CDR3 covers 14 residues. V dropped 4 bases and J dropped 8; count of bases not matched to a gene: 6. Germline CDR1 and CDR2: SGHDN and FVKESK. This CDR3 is CASSRPGQGVGYTF. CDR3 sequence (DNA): TGTGCCAGCAGCCGACCGGGACAGGGGGTCGGCTACACCTTC.

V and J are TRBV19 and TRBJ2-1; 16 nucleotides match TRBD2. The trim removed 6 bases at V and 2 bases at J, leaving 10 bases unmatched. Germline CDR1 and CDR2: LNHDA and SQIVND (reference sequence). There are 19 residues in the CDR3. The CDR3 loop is CASSRGLAGGQGTYNEQFF. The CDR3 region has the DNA TGTGCCAGTAGCCGGGGACTAGCGGGAGGGCAGGGGACCTACAATGAGCAGTTCTTC.

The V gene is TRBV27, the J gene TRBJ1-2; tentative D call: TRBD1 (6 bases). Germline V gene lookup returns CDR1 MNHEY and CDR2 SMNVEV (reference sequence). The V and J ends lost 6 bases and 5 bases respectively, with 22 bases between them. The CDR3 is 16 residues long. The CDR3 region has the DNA TGTGCCAGCAGCTCCCCCGTACAGGGTCGCGGATATGGCTACACCTTC. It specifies CASSSPVQGRGYGYTF.

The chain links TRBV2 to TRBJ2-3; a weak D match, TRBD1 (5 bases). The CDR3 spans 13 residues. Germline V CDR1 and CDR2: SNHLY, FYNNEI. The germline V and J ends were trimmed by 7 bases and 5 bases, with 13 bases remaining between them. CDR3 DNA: TGTGCCAGCAACGGGCAGGGCGGAGATACGCAGTATTTT. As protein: CASNGQGGDTQYF.

CDR3 bases: TGTGCCAGCAGCCAAGATAACCGACTACCCATTCTTCGGGGAGAGCAGTTCTTC. It translates to CASSQDNRLPILRGEQFF. The chain carries TRBV4-2 and TRBJ2-1; maybe TRBD2 (5 bases). Germline V lookup: CDR1 LGHNA, CDR2 YNFKEQ. Trimming took off 0 bases at V and 10 bases at J, with 25 bases between the two ends. The CDR3 length is 18 residues.

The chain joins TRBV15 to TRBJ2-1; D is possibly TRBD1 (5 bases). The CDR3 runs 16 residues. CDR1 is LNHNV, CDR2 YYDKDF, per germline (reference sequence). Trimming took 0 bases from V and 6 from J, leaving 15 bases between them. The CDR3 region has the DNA TGTGCCACCAGCAGAGATCGAGTCGCAGGGATCAATGAGCAGTTCTTC. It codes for CATSRDRVAGINEQFF. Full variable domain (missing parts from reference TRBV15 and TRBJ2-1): DAMVIQNPRYQVTQFGKPVTLSCSQTLNHNVMYWYQQKSSQAPKLLFHYYDKDFNNEADTPDNFQSRRPNTSFCFLDIRSPGLGDTAMYLCATSRDRVAGINEQFFGPGTRLTVL.

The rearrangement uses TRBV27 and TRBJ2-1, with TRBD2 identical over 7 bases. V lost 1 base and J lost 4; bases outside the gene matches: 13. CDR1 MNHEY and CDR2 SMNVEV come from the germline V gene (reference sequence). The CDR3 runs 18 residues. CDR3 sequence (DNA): TGTGCCAGCAGTTTATACTCTAGCGGTCTGAGGAATTACAATGAGCAGTTCTTC. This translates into CASSLYSSGLRNYNEQFF.

The CDR3 nucleotides read TGTGCCACCAGTGATCCAAACAGGGCTAGTGATCAGCCCCAGCATTTT. Translation gives CATSDPNRASDQPQHF. The J gene is TRBJ1-5, the V gene TRBV24-1, with D possibly being TRBD1 (6 bases). CDR3 length: 16 residues. CDR1 and CDR2 (germline): KGHDR, SFDVKD. Deletions cut 3 bases from V and 5 bases from J, with 16 bases between.

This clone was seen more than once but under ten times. CDR3 in DNA: TGTGCCAGCAGTCGGGACAGGGAGTATGGCTACACCTTC. As protein: CASSRDREYGYTF. J is TRBJ1-2 and V is TRBV2; 9 bases are shared with TRBD1. The CDR3 totals 13 residues. Trimming removed 5 bases from V and 5 bases from J; junction bases left unmatched: 3. The germline CDR1 and CDR2 sequences are SNHLY and FYNNEI. The whole variable domain, remainder taken from reference TRBV2 and TRBJ1-2, is EPEVTQTPSHQVTQMGQEVILRCVPISNHLYFYWYRQILGQKVEFLVSFYNNEISEKSEIFDDQFSVERPDGSNFTLKIRSTKLEDSAMYFCASSRDREYGYTFGSGTRLTVV.

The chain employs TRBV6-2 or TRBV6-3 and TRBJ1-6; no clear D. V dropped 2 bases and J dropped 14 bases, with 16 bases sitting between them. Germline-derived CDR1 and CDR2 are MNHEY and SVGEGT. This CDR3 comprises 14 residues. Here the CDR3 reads CASSYLQPRSALHF. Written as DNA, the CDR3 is TGTGCCAGCAGTTACCTACAGCCCCGTTCGGCCCTCCACTTT.

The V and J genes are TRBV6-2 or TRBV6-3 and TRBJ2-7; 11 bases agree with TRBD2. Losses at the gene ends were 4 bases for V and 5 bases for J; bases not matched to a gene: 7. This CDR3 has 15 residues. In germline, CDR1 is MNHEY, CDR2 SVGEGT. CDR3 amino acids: CASSLPTSGRNEQYF. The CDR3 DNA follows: TGTGCCAGCAGTTTACCTACTAGCGGGAGAAACGAGCAGTACTTC.

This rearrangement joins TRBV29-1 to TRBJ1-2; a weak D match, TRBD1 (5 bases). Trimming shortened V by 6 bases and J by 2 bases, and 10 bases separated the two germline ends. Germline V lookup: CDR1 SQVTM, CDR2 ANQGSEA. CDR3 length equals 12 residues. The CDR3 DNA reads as TGCAGCGTCGGGACTGGCAACTATGGCTACACCTTC. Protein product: CSVGTGNYGYTF.

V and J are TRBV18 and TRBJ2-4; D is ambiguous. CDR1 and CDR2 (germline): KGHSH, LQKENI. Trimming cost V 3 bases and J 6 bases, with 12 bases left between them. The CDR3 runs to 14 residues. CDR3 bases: TGTGCCAGCTCACCCGGGTTCGAGGTAAACATTCAGTACTTC. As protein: CASSPGFEVNIQYF.

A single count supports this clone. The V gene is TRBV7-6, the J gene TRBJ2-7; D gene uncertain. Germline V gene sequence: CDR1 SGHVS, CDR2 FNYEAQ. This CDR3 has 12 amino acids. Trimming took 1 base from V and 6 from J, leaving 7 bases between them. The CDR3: CASSLGPSEQYF. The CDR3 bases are TGTGCCAGCAGCTTAGGTCCCTCCGAGCAGTACTTC. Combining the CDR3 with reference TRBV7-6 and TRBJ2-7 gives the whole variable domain GAGVSQSPRYKVTKRGQDVALRCDPISGHVSLYWYRQALGQGPEFLTYFNYEAQQDKSGLPNDRFSAERPEGSISTLTIQRTEQRDSAMYRCASSLGPSEQYFGPGTRLTVT.

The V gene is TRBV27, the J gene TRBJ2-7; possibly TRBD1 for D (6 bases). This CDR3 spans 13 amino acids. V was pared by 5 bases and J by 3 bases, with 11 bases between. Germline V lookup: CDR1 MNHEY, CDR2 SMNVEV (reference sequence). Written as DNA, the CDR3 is TGTGCCAGCAGTCCGGACAGTCTCTACGAGCAGTACTTC. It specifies CASSPDSLYEQYF.

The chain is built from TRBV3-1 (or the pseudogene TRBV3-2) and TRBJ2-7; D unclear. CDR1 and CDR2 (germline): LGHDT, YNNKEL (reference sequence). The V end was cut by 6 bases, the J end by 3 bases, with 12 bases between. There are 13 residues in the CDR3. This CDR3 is CASRGNLDYEQYF. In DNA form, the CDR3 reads TGTGCCAGCAGAGGCAACCTAGACTACGAGCAGTACTTC.

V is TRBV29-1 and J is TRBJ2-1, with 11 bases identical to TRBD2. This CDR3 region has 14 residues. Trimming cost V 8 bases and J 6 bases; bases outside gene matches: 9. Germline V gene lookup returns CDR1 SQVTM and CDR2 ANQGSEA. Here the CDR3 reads CSTATSGDSNEQFF. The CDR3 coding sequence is TGCAGCACTGCGACTAGCGGGGACTCCAATGAGCAGTTCTTC.

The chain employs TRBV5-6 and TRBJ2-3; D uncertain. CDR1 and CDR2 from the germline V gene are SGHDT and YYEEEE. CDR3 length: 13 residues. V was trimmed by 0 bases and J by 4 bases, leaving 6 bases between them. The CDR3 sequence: CASSLGSADTQYF. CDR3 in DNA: TGTGCCAGCAGCTTGGGCAGTGCAGATACGCAGTATTTT.

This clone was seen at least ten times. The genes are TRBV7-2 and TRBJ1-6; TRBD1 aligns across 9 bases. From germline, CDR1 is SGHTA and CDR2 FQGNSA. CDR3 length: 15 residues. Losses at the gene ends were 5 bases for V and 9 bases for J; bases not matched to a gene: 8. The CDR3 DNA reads TGTGCCAGCAGCACCCGGACAGGGGATAGTTCACCCCTCCACTTT. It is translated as CASSTRTGDSSPLHF.

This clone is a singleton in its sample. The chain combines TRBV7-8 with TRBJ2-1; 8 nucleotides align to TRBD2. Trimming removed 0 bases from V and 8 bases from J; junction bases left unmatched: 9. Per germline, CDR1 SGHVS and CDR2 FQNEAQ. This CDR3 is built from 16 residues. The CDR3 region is CASSLASSGIVDEQFF. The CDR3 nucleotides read TGTGCCAGCAGCTTAGCGAGTAGCGGGATAGTCGATGAGCAGTTCTTC. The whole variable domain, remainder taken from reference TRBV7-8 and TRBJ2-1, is GAGVSQSPRYKVAKRGQDVALRCDPISGHVSLFWYQQALGQGPEFLTYFQNEAQLDKSGLPSDRFFAERPEGSVSTLKIQRTQQEDSAVYLCASSLASSGIVDEQFFGPGTRLTVL.

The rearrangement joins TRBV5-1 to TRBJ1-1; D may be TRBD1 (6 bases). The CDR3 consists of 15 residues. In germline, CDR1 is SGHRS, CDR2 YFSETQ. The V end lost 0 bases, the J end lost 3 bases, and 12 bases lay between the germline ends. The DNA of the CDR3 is TGCGCCAGCAGCTTGGTGGGGGCGAAGTACACTGAAGCTTTCTTT. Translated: CASSLVGAKYTEAFF. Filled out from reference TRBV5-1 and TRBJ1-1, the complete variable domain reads KAGVTQTPRYLIKTRGQQVTLSCSPISGHRSVSWYQQTPGQGLQFLFEYFSETQRNKGNFPGRFSGRQFSNSRSEMNVSTLELGDSALYLCASSLVGAKYTEAFFGQGTRLTVV.

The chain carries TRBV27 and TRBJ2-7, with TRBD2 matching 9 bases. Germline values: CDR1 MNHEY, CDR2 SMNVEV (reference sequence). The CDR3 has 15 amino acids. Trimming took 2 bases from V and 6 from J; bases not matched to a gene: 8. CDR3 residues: CASSLDVAGDGEQYF. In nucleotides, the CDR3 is TGTGCCAGCAGTTTAGATGTAGCGGGAGACGGCGAGCAGTACTTC.

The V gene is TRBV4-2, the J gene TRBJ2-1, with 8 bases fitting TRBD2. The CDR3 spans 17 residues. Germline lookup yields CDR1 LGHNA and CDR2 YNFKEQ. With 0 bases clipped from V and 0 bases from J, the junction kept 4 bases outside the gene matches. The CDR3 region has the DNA TGTGCCAGCAGCCAAGAAATAGCGGGAAACTCCTACAATGAGCAGTTCTTC. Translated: CASSQEIAGNSYNEQFF.

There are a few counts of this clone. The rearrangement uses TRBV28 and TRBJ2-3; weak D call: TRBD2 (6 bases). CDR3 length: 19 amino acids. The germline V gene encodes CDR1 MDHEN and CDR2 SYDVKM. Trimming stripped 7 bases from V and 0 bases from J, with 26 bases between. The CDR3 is CASNGLVGGVRFSTDTQYF. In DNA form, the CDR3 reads TGTGCCAGCAATGGCCTAGTAGGAGGGGTGCGTTTCAGCACAGATACGCAGTATTTT.